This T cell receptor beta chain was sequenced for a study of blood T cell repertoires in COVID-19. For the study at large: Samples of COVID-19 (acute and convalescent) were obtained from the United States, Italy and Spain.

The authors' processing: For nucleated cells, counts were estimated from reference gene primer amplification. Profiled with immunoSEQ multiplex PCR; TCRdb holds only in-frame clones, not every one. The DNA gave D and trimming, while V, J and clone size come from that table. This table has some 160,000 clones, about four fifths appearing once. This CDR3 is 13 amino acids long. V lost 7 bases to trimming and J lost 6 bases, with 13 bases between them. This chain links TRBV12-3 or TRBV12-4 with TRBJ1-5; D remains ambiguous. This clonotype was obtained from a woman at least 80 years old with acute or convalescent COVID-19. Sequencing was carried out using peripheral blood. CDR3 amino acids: CASNEEAAQPQHF. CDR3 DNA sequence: TGTGCCAGCAACGAAGAGGCGGCTCAGCCCCAGCATTTT.